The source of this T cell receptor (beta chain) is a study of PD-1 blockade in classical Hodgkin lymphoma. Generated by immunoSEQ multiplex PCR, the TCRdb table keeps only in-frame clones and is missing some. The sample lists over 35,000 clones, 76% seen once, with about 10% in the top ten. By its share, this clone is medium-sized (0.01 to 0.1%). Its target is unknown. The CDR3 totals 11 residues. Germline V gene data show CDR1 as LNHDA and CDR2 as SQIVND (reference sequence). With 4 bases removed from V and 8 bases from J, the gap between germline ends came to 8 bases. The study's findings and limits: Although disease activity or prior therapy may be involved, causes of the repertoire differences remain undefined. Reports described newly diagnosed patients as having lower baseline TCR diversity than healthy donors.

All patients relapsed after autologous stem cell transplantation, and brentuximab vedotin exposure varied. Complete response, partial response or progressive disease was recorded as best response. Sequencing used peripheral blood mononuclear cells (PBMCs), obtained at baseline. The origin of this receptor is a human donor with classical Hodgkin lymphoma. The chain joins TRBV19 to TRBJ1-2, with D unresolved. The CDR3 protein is CASSTAFGYTF. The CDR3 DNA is TGTGCCAGTAGTACGGCCTTCGGCTACACCTTC. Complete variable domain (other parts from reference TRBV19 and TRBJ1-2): DGGITQSPKYLFRKEGQNVTLSCEQNLNHDAMYWYRQDPGQGLRLIYYSQIVNDFQKGDIAEGYSVSREKKESFPLTVTSAQKNPTAFYLCASSTAFGYTFGSGTRLTVV.